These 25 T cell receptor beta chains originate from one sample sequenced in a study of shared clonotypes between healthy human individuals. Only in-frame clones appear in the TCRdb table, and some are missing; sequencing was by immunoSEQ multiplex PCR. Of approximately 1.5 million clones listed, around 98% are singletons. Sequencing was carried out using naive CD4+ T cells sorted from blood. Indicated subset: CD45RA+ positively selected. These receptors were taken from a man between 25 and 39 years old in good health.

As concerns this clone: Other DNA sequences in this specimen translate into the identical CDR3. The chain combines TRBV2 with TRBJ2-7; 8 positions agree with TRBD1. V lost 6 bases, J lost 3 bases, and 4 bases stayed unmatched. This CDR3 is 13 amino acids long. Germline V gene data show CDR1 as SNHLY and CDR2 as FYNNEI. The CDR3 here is CASSVGQGYEQYF. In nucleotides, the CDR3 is TGTGCCAGCAGCGTAGGACAGGGCTACGAGCAGTACTTC. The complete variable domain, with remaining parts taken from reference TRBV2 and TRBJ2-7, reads EPEVTQTPSHQVTQMGQEVILRCVPISNHLYFYWYRQILGQKVEFLVSFYNNEISEKSEIFDDQFSVERPDGSNFTLKIRSTKLEDSAMYFCASSVGQGYEQYFGPGTRLTVT.

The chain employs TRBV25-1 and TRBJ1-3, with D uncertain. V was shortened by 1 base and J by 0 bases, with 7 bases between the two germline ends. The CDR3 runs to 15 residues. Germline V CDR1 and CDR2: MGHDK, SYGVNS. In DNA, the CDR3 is TGTGCCAGCAGTGAATTGGGGAGCTCTGGAAACACCATATATTTT. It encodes CASSELGSSGNTIYF.

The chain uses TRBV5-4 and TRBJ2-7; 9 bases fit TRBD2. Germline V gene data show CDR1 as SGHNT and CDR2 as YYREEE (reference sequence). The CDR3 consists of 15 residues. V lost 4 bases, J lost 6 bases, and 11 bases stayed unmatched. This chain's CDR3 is CASSRLAGLASEQYF. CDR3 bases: TGTGCCAGCAGCCGGCTAGCGGGGCTAGCCTCCGAGCAGTACTTC.

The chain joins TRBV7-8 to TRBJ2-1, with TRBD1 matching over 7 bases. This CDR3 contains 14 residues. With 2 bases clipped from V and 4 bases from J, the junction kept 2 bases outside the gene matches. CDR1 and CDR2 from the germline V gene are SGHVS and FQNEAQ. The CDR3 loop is CASSLRDSYNEQFF. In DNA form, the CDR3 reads TGTGCCAGCAGCTTAAGGGACAGTTACAATGAGCAGTTCTTC.

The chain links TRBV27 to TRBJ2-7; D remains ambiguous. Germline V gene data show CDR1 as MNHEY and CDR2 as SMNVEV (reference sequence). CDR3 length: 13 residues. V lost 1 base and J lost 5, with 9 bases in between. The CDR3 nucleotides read TGTGCCAGCAGTTTATACCGGTGGCACGAGCAGTACTTC. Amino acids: CASSLYRWHEQYF.

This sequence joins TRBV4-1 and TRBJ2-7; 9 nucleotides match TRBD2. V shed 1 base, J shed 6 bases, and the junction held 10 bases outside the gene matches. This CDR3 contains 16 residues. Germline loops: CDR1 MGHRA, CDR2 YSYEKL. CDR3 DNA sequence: TGCGCCAGCAGCCAAGTCCTCGGGACTAGCTCCCTCGAGCAGTACTTC. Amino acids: CASSQVLGTSSLEQYF.

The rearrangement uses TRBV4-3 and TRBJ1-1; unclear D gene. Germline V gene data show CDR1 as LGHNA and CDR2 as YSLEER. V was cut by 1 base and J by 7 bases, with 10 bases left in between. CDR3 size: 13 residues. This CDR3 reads CASSQGWAGEAFF. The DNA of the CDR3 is TGCGCCAGCAGCCAAGGTTGGGCTGGTGAAGCTTTCTTT.

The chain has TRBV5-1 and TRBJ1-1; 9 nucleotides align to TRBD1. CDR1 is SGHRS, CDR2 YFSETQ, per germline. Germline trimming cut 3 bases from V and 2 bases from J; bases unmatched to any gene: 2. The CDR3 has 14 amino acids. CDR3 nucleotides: TGCGCCAGCAGCTGGGACAGGGAAAACACTGAAGCTTTCTTT. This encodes CASSWDRENTEAFF.

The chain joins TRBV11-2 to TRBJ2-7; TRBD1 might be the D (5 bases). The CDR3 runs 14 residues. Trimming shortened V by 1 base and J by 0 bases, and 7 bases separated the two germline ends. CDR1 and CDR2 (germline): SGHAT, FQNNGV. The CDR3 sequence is CASSLGQLSYEQYF. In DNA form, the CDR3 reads TGTGCCAGCAGCTTAGGACAGCTCTCCTACGAGCAGTACTTC.

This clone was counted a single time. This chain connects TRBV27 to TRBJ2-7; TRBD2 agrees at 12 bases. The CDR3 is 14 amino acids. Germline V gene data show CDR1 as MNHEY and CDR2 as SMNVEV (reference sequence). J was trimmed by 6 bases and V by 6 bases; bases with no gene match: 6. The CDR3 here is CASRPGLAGSEQYF. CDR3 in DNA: TGTGCCAGCAGACCGGGACTAGCGGGTAGCGAGCAGTACTTC.

The CDR3 is CASSATGSTDTQYF. In DNA form, the CDR3 reads TGCGCCAGCAGCGCTACAGGGAGCACAGATACGCAGTATTTT. This chain connects TRBV5-1 to TRBJ2-3; D is possibly TRBD1 (6 bases). CDR1 is SGHRS and CDR2 is YFSETQ in the germline V gene. Trimming stripped 4 bases from V and 0 bases from J, with 9 bases between. The length of the CDR3 is 14 residues.

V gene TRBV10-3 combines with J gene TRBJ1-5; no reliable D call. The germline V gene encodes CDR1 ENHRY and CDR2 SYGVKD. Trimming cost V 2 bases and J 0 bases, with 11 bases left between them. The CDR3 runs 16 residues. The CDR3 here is CAISEVSPGSNQPQHF. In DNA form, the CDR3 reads TGTGCCATCAGTGAGGTTTCTCCGGGTAGCAATCAGCCCCAGCATTTT.

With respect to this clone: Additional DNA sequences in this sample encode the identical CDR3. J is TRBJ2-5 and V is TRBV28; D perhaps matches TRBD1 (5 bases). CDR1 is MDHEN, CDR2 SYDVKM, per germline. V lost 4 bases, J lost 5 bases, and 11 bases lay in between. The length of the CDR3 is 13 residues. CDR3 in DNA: TGTGCCAGCAGTTCCCAGGGTGGGGAGACCCAGTACTTC. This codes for CASSSQGGETQYF.

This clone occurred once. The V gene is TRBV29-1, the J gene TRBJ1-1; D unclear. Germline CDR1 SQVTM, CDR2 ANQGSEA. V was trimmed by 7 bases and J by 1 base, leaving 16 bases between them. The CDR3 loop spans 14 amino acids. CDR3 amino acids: CSGRLGGPNTEAFF. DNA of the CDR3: TGCAGCGGGCGGCTGGGAGGTCCGAACACTGAAGCTTTCTTT.

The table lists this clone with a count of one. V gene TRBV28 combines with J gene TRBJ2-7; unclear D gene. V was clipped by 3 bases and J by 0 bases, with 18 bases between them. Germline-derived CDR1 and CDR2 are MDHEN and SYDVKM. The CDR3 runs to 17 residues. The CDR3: CASSLAVEASFSYEQYF. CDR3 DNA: TGTGCCAGCAGTTTGGCGGTTGAGGCTTCATTCTCCTACGAGCAGTACTTC.

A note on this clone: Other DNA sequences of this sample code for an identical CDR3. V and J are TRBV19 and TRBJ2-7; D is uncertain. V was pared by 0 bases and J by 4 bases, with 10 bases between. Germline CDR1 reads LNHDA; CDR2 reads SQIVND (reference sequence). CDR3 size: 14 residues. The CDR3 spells CASSIDPSSYEQYF. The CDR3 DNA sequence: TGTGCCAGTAGTATAGATCCGAGTAGTTACGAGCAGTACTTC.

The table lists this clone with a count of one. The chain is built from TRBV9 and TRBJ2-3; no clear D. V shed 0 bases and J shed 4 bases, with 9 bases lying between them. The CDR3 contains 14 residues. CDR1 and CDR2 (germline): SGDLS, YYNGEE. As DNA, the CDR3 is TGTGCCAGCAGCGTAGATCTAGGCCCAGATACGCAGTATTTT. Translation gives CASSVDLGPDTQYF.

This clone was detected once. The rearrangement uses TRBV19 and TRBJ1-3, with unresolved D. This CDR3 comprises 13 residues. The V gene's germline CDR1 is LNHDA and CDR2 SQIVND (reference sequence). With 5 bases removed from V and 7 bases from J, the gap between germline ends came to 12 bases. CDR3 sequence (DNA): TGTGCCAGTAGTCCTAGGAGTGCCAACACCATATATTTT. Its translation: CASSPRSANTIYF.

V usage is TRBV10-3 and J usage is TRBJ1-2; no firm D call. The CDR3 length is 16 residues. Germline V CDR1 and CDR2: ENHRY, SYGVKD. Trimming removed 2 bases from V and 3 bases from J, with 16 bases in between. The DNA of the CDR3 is TGTGCCATCAGTGAGCCATCGATTCAGCCCCACTATGGCTACACCTTC. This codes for CAISEPSIQPHYGYTF.

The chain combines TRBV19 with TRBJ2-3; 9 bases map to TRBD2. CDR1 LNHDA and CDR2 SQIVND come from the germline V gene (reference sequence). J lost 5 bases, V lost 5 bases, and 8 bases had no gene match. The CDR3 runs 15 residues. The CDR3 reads CASSLASGKGDTQYF. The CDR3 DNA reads TGTGCCAGTAGTCTGGCTAGCGGGAAGGGAGATACGCAGTATTTT.

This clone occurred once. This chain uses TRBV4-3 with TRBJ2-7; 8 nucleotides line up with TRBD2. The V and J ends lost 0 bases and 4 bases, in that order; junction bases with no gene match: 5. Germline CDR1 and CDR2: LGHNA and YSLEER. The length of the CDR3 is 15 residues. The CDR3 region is CASSQDIAGRYEQYF. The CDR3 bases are TGCGCCAGCAGCCAAGATATAGCGGGACGGTACGAGCAGTACTTC.

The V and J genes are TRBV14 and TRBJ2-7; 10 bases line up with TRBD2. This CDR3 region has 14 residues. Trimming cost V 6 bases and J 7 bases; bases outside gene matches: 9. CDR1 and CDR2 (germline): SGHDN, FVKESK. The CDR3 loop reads CASRPSGRAGEQYF. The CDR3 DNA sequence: TGTGCCAGCAGACCCAGCGGGAGGGCCGGGGAGCAGTACTTC.

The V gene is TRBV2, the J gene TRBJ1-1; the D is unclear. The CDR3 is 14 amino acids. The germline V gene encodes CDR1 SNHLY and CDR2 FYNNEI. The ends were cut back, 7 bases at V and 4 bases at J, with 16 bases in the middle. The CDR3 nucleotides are TGTGCCAGCAAGCCCCGGGAGACGGCCACTGAAGCTTTCTTT. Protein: CASKPRETATEAFF.

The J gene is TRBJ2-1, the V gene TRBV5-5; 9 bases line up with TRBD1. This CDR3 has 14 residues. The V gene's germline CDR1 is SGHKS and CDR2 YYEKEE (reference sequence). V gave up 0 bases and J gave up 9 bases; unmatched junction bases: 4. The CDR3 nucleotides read TGTGCCAGCAGCTTGGAGGCGACAGGGGGTGAGCAGTTCTTC. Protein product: CASSLEATGGEQFF. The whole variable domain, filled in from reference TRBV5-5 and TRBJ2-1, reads DAGVTQSPTHLIKTRGQQVTLRCSPISGHKSVSWYQQVLGQGPQFIFQYYEKEERGRGNFPDRFSARQFPNYSSELNVNALLLGDSALYLCASSLEATGGEQFFGPGTRLTVL.

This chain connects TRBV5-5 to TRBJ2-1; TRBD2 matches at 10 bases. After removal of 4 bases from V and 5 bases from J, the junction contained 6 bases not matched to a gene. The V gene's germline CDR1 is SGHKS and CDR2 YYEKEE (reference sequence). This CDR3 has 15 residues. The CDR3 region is CASSATSGTNNEQFF. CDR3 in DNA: TGTGCCAGCAGCGCCACTAGCGGGACGAACAATGAGCAGTTCTTC.